A selection of T cell receptor beta chains follows, all from one sample in a study of cytomegalovirus exposure and HLA in healthy donors. Generated by immunoSEQ multiplex PCR, the TCRdb table keeps only in-frame clones and is missing some. The repertoire holds 200,000 to 250,000 clones, with about 90% as singletons. Sequences were obtained from PBMCs. These receptors all come from a man younger than 35 in good health and CMV-seropositive. Each CDR3 is given with its conserved first and last residue. Each record gives: D gene, V gene, CDR3 protein. D genes are given only for firm matches.

>TRBD1|TRBV9
CASSAERRQGIYNEQFF
>.|TRBV15
CATSQSRGQPQHF
>TRBD2|TRBV27
CASSFGGVQSRSYNEQFF
>.|TRBV29-1
CSVVGHEAFF
>TRBD1|TRBV20-1
CSTGGIGQYF
>TRBD2|TRBV30
CAWSGVGRDEQYF
>.|TRBV28
CASGTGSATNTGELFF
>TRBD1|TRBV6-5
CASSYGTGEQNTEAFF
>.|TRBV5-6
CASNKGLDTEAFF
>.|TRBV5-1
CASSLGGTGNIQYF
>.|TRBV11-2
CASSLSAVIYEQYF
>TRBD2|TRBV6-1
CASSRNEGRGETQYF
>.|TRBV5-4
CASSLDYVNTEAFF
>.|TRBV5-6
CASTSVEVARNTGELFF
>TRBD1|TRBV19
CATADRGRTEAFF
>.|TRBV27
CASSSLGEQYF
>.|TRBV27
CASSLSLIPMNEQFF
>.|TRBV28
CASTRTGVVSGANVLTF
>TRBD1|TRBV28
CASSLRGHTEAFF
>.|TRBV2
CASSFGAPYEQYF
>.|TRBV7-3
CASSSGGNEQFF
>TRBD2|TRBV25-1
CASSEWEGGIGEQYF
>TRBD1|TRBV27
CASSTRQGWATEAFF
>.|TRBV29-1
CSVGAGLHTHEQYF
>TRBD1|TRBV6-1
CASSELTGGSYEQYF
>.|TRBV4-3
CASSQDGRGPDTQYF
>.|TRBV4-3
CASSWKTGGTQYF
>.|TRBV27
CASSLLGGFISGEAFF
>.|TRBV7-9
CASSFGPLLSGNTIYF
>.|TRBV2
CASSDKMGNQPQHF
>.|TRBV19
CASSPAPGSYGYTF
>TRBD2|TRBV5-1
CASSSGTSGKAWHEQYF
>.|TRBV6-6
CASSYGGVTEAFF
>.|TRBV28
CASSLFLDTRMNTEAFF
>TRBD1|TRBV6-5
CASRTGQGHEQYF
>.|TRBV2
CASIYLRGYTF
>.|TRBV7-9
CASSYNRASYGYTF